One and the same sample provided the 23 T cell receptor beta chains below, sequenced in a study of T cell changes during pregnancy in multiple sclerosis. The table came from immunoSEQ multiplex PCR; TCRdb's copy has only in-frame clones and leaves some out. The sample lists more than 55,000 clones, 91% occurring once. Sequencing was performed on peripheral blood, taken in the third trimester of pregnancy. The receptor source for this set is a female donor in good health, enrolled as a control in a pregnancy study.

The chain couples TRBV7-8 to TRBJ1-6, with D unresolved. Germline V gene sequence: CDR1 SGHVS, CDR2 FQNEAQ. V was pared by 2 bases and J by 0 bases, with 11 bases between. There are 17 residues in the CDR3. The CDR3 bases are TGTGCCAGCAGCTTACGAGGGCCGAGCTCCTATAATTCACCCCTCCACTTT. Translated, it gives CASSLRGPSSYNSPLHF.

V gene TRBV21-1 combines with J gene TRBJ2-7; the D call in the table, TRBD2, was not verified against the DNA. TRBV21-1 is deemed a pseudogene. This CDR3 comprises 15 residues. The CDR3 DNA is TGTGCCAGCTGTAAAATATGGTCCTACTCCTACGAGCAGTACTTC. It yields the protein CASCKIWSYSYEQYF.

The chain carries TRBV6-4 and TRBJ2-1; TRBD2 aligns across 11 bases. Germline CDR1 and CDR2: MRHNA and SNTAGT. The CDR3 spans 15 residues. J gave up 4 bases and V 2 bases, and 1 base lay outside the gene matches. The CDR3 DNA follows: TGTGCCAGCAGTGACGGGACTAGCGGTTACAATGAGCAGTTCTTC. Its translation is CASSDGTSGYNEQFF.

The chain carries TRBV6-1 and TRBJ1-1, with 9 bases lining up with TRBD1. This CDR3 contains 12 residues. With V trimmed by 8 bases and J by 11 bases, 9 bases remained unmatched. The germline V gene encodes CDR1 MNHNS and CDR2 SASEGT. The CDR3 nucleotides read TGTGCCAGCCGGGACAGGGCACGGAACGCTTTCTTT. Translating it yields CASRDRARNAFF.

This chain uses TRBV10-1 with TRBJ1-2; 9 bases are a match to TRBD1. Trimming took 0 bases from V and 6 from J; bases not matched to a gene: 14. Germline assignment: CDR1 WNHNN and CDR2 SYGVQD (reference sequence). The CDR3 totals 18 residues. The CDR3 region is CASSESNRSADRGHGYTF. CDR3 coding DNA: TGCGCCAGCAGTGAGTCGAACCGGTCGGCGGACAGGGGCCATGGCTACACCTTC.

The rearrangement joins TRBV2 to TRBJ2-7, with 9 nucleotides matching TRBD1. The CDR3 is made up of 14 amino acids. Trimming at V came to 5 bases and at J to 7 bases, leaving 9 bases not matched to a gene. Germline V gene data show CDR1 as SNHLY and CDR2 as FYNNEI. The CDR3 bases are TGTGCCAGCAGTCGGGACAGGGCAATGGGAGAGCAGTACTTC. This translates into CASSRDRAMGEQYF.

The rearrangement links TRBV18 to TRBJ1-5, with 7 bases lining up with TRBD1. This CDR3 has 19 amino acids. The germline gives CDR1 KGHSH, CDR2 LQKENI. The J segment lost 0 bases and the V segment lost 3 bases, leaving 14 bases of the junction unmatched. This CDR3 is CASSPGLFDRAYSNQPQHF. The CDR3 bases are TGTGCCAGCTCACCTGGGCTTTTTGACAGGGCGTATAGCAATCAGCCCCAGCATTTT.

J is TRBJ1-2 and V is TRBV6-4; D is unresolved. Trimming left V 6 bases short and J 3 bases short, with 11 bases between. There are 13 residues in the CDR3. The germline CDR1 and CDR2 sequences are MRHNA and SNTAGT. The CDR3 protein is CASRLAEDYGYTF. CDR3 coding DNA: TGTGCCAGCAGACTGGCGGAGGACTATGGCTACACCTTC.

The chain couples TRBV30 to TRBJ1-5, with D possibly TRBD1 on 6 matching bases. Trimming took off 2 bases at V and 4 bases at J, with 12 bases between the two ends. CDR1 GTSNPN and CDR2 SVGIG come from the germline V gene (reference sequence). The CDR3 covers 14 residues. The CDR3 DNA sequence: TGTGCCTGGAGTATAGGGGGTTCGAATCAGCCCCAGCATTTT. Its protein is CAWSIGGSNQPQHF. Looking up the rest from reference TRBV30 and TRBJ1-5 gives the full variable domain: SQTIHQWPATLVQPVGSPLSLECTVEGTSNPNLYWYRQAAGRGLQLLFYSVGIGQISSEVPQNLSASRPQDRQFILSSKKLLLSDSGFYLCAWSIGGSNQPQHFGDGTRLSIL.

The V gene is TRBV5-8, the J gene TRBJ2-1; 9 nucleotides agree with TRBD1. This CDR3 contains 17 residues. The V segment lost 0 bases and the J segment 8 bases; nucleotides outside the gene matches: 12. Looked up from germline, CDR1 is SGHTS and CDR2 is YDEGEE. The CDR3 loop reads CASSLGVSWTGDYEQFF. CDR3 nucleotides: TGTGCCAGCAGCTTGGGAGTGTCCTGGACAGGGGACTATGAGCAGTTCTTC.

This chain connects TRBV29-1 to TRBJ1-2; D uncertain. The CDR3 sequence is 11 residues long. From germline, CDR1 is SQVTM and CDR2 ANQGSEA. V lost 5 bases and J lost 4, with 8 bases in between. The chain's CDR3 is CSVPGFYGYTF. In DNA, the CDR3 is TGCAGCGTTCCAGGCTTCTATGGCTACACCTTC.

This clone came up a few times. The genes are TRBV30 and TRBJ1-1, with 7 bases identical to TRBD1. The CDR3 length is 12 residues. Losses at the gene ends were 4 bases for V and 10 bases for J; bases not matched to a gene: 9. In germline, CDR1 is GTSNPN, CDR2 SVGIG (reference sequence). The CDR3 sequence is CAWITDRDVAFF. DNA of the CDR3: TGTGCCTGGATTACTGACAGGGACGTAGCTTTCTTT.

The chain combines TRBV20-1 with TRBJ2-7; 10 nucleotides agree with TRBD1. Germline V gene lookup returns CDR1 DFQATT and CDR2 SNEGSKA (reference sequence). The CDR3 is made up of 11 amino acids. V gave up 5 bases and J gave up 12 bases; unmatched junction bases: 7. CDR3 loop: CSADDRGRRYF. The DNA for the CDR3 is TGCAGTGCTGACGACAGGGGGCGAAGGTACTTC.

V and J are TRBV5-1 and TRBJ1-2; maybe TRBD1 (5 bases). With 2 bases removed from V and 2 bases from J, the gap between germline ends came to 10 bases. CDR1 and CDR2 from the germline V gene are SGHRS and YFSETQ. The CDR3 has 14 residues. Written as DNA, the CDR3 is TGCGCCAGCAGCTTTGACAGAAACAACTATGGCTACACCTTC. Encoded protein: CASSFDRNNYGYTF.

For the CDR3, the DNA is TGTGCCAGCAGCCAAGTTAGGCGGGAGGGCCAGGAGACCCAGTACTTC. Translating gives CASSQVRREGQETQYF. The chain has TRBV4-2 and TRBJ2-5; 9 bases agree with TRBD2. Germline-derived CDR1 and CDR2 are LGHNA and YNFKEQ. This CDR3 comprises 16 residues. The trim removed 1 base at V and 5 bases at J, leaving 8 bases unmatched.

This clone was observed a handful of times. The chain has TRBV5-4 and TRBJ1-1, with 7 nucleotides matching TRBD1. The CDR3 runs to 14 residues. V shed 7 bases and J 6 bases; nucleotides not matched to a gene: 12. CDR1 SGHNT and CDR2 YYREEE come from the germline V gene (reference sequence). Here the CDR3 DNA reads TGTGCCAGCTTAACTCCGGGACAGAGCTCTGAAGCTTTCTTT. As protein: CASLTPGQSSEAFF.

The chain employs TRBV14 and TRBJ1-4; D is perhaps TRBD1 (6 bases). The CDR3 contains 16 residues. V was cut by 5 bases and J by 10 bases, with 23 bases left in between. Germline V gene data show CDR1 as SGHDN and CDR2 as FVKESK. The CDR3 reads CASSFEDRTIRGKLFF. Written as DNA, the CDR3 is TGTGCCAGCAGCTTTGAAGACAGGACAATACGAGGAAAACTGTTTTTT.

The chain links TRBV30 to TRBJ1-4; D call uncertain. V was trimmed by 2 bases and J by 5 bases, leaving 12 bases between them. This CDR3 is built from 14 residues. From germline, CDR1 is GTSNPN and CDR2 SVGIG (reference sequence). DNA for the CDR3: TGTGCCTGGAGTCTACTGGGCCGGAATGAAAAACTGTTTTTT. It yields the protein CAWSLLGRNEKLFF.

The V gene is TRBV7-8, the J gene TRBJ2-3; TRBD2 matches at 7 bases. This CDR3 has 16 residues. Trimming took 0 bases from V and 1 from J; bases not matched to a gene: 4. Germline-derived CDR1 and CDR2 are SGHVS and FQNEAQ. In nucleotides, the CDR3 is TGTGCCAGCAGCTTAGCGCCCAGCGGGGGCACAGATACGCAGTATTTT. Its protein product is CASSLAPSGGTDTQYF.

V is TRBV15 and J is TRBJ2-1; 9 nucleotides match TRBD2. CDR1 is LNHNV and CDR2 is YYDKDF in the germline V gene (reference sequence). The CDR3 runs to 19 residues. J lost 5 bases, V lost 5 bases, and 19 bases had no gene match. CDR3 coding DNA: TGTGCCACCAGCCGACAACGGGCGGGGGGGCTAGGTCTCGACAATGAGCAGTTCTTC. Amino acid sequence: CATSRQRAGGLGLDNEQFF.

The chain uses TRBV18 and TRBJ2-1; D is possibly TRBD1 (5 bases). The V end was cut by 2 bases, the J end by 6 bases, with 14 bases between. The CDR3 spans 15 residues. CDR1 is KGHSH and CDR2 is LQKENI in the germline V gene. Here the CDR3 reads CASSPGNSQGNEQFF. The CDR3 DNA reads as TGTGCCAGCTCACCAGGGAACAGTCAGGGCAATGAGCAGTTCTTC.

The chain carries TRBV28 and TRBJ2-1; tentatively, D is TRBD2 (6 bases). In germline, CDR1 is MDHEN, CDR2 SYDVKM. This CDR3 spans 16 amino acids. Between the trimmed V and J ends, which lost 8 bases and 7 bases, there was a span of 24 bases. For the CDR3, the DNA is TGTGCCAGCCAGCCCCCCGGGGATGGAGGGTCTAATGAGCAGTTCTTC. It encodes CASQPPGDGGSNEQFF.

The chain is built from TRBV6-5 and TRBJ1-4; no clear D. V lost 0 bases and J lost 5, with 7 bases in between. Germline CDR1 and CDR2: MNHEY and SVGAGI. The CDR3 has 14 residues. CDR3 nucleotide sequence: TGTGCCAGCAGTTACTCGACTCTAAATGAAAAACTGTTTTTT. Encoded protein: CASSYSTLNEKLFF.